This T cell receptor (beta chain) was identified in a study of T-cell reconstitution after alpha-beta-depleted transplantation in children. CDR1 and CDR2 (germline): SGHRS, YFSETQ. This CDR3 region has 14 residues. The V end lost 0 bases, the J end lost 3 bases, and 8 bases lay between the germline ends. This clonotype was detected many times. Preparation of the TCRbeta library used unique molecular identifiers. TCRdb re-analysed the PCR reads in MiXCR, keeping a single row per CDR3 protein. The sample comprises tens of thousands of distinct CDR3 sequences, about 10% of which are singletons, and roughly 28% rests with the top ten.

The sample here was PBMCs, mostly from graft donor cells, taken 60 days after TCRalphabeta/CD19-depleted stem cell transplant. This chain joins TRBV5-1 and TRBJ2-3; D not resolved. The TCR sequence derives from a male patient aged 2 to 10 who had a stem cell transplant for chronic granulomatous disease, so the T cells may come from the graft donor. The CDR3 reads CASSLGPLTDTQYF. CDR3 in DNA: TGCGCCAGCAGCTTGGGGCCTTTAACAGATACGCAGTATTTT.